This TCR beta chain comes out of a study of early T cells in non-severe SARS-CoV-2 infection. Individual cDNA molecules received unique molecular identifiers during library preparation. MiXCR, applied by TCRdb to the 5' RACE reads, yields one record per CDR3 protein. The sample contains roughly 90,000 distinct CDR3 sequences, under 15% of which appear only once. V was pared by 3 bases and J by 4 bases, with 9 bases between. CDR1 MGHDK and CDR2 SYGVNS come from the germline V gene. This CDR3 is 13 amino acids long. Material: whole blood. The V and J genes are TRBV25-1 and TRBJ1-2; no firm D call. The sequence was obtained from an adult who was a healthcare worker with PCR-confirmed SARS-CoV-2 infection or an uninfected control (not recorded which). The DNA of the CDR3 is TGTGCCAGCAGTGAGCTGGGCAGCTATGGCTACACCTTC. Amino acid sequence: CASSELGSYGYTF.